The next 23 T cell receptor beta chains were all read from a single sample in a study of blood T cell repertoires in COVID-19 (dated by TCRdb to the early 2020s). Receptors were amplified or captured by the immunoSEQ multiplex PCR assay. Held by TCRdb, this immuneACCESS table contains in-frame sequences only and omits some clones. Under half of the omission traces to an unresolved V gene where checked; the cause of the rest is unknown. For this sample there are roughly 50,000 clones; roughly 77% appear just once. Around 19% of the sample is in the top ten clones. Source material: peripheral blood. The source of these receptors is a human donor with active or convalescent COVID-19. The donor label of this sample is uncertain.

V gene TRBV3-1 (or the pseudogene TRBV3-2) combines with J gene TRBJ2-7; D is perhaps TRBD1 (6 bases). Trimming stripped 0 bases from V and 5 bases from J, with 17 bases between. CDR1 is LGHDT, CDR2 YNNKEL, per germline (reference sequence). The length of the CDR3 is 16 residues. The CDR3: CASSQDLRSRGHEQYF. In DNA form, the CDR3 reads TGTGCCAGCAGCCAAGATCTTCGGTCCAGGGGCCACGAGCAGTACTTC.

V is TRBV28 and J is TRBJ1-5, with D perhaps matching TRBD1 (5 bases). The CDR3 sequence is 15 residues long. V was pared by 2 bases and J by 1 base, with 9 bases between. Per the germline V gene, CDR1 is MDHEN and CDR2 is SYDVKM. The CDR3 reads CASSLDRASNQPQHF. In DNA form, the CDR3 reads TGTGCCAGCAGTTTAGACAGAGCCAGCAATCAGCCCCAGCATTTT.

The chain has TRBV27 and TRBJ1-4; D may be TRBD1 (6 bases). Per germline, CDR1 MNHEY and CDR2 SMNVEV (reference sequence). There are 14 residues in the CDR3. Trimming removed 3 bases from V and 5 bases from J, with 10 bases in between. The CDR3 DNA is TGTGCCAGCAGTTTTGGCAGGGGAAATGAAAAACTGTTTTTT. Amino acid sequence: CASSFGRGNEKLFF.

The chain employs TRBV28 and TRBJ2-5, with unresolved D. Germline CDR1 reads MDHEN; CDR2 reads SYDVKM. V lost 6 bases, J lost 5 bases, and 13 bases lay in between. This CDR3 has 13 residues. Here the CDR3 reads CASSAPAGETQYF. CDR3 nucleotides: TGTGCCAGCAGCGCACCGGCCGGGGAGACCCAGTACTTC. Complete variable domain (other parts from reference TRBV28 and TRBJ2-5): DVKVTQSSRYLVKRTGEKVFLECVQDMDHENMFWYRQDPGLGLRLIYFSYDVKMKEKGDIPEGYSVSREKKERFSLILESASTNQTSMYLCASSAPAGETQYFGPGTRLLVL.

This rearrangement joins TRBV2 to TRBJ1-6, with D possibly being TRBD1 (5 bases). Trimming left V 4 bases short and J 5 bases short, with 12 bases between. Germline V gives CDR1 SNHLY, CDR2 FYNNEI. The CDR3 is 15 amino acids. This chain's CDR3 is CASSGDGAHNSPLHF. DNA of the CDR3: TGTGCCAGCAGTGGAGATGGGGCGCATAATTCACCCCTCCACTTT.

This chain joins TRBV3-1 (or the pseudogene TRBV3-2) and TRBJ1-5, with a weak D call TRBD1 (5 bases). This CDR3 comprises 14 residues. Germline CDR1 LGHDT, CDR2 YNNKEL (reference sequence). V lost 3 bases to trimming and J lost 6 bases, with 12 bases between them. The CDR3 bases are TGTGCCAGCAGCCATTCAGGGAAAGGTCAGCCCCAGCATTTT. Residues: CASSHSGKGQPQHF.

V and J are TRBV6-2 or TRBV6-3 and TRBJ2-3; D uncertain. Between the trimmed V and J ends, which lost 0 bases and 1 base, there was a span of 8 bases. Germline V gives CDR1 MNHEY, CDR2 SVGEGT. The CDR3 is 15 residues long. The chain's CDR3 is CASSYSGWGTDTQYF. The CDR3 DNA follows: TGTGCCAGCAGTTACTCGGGCTGGGGCACAGATACGCAGTATTTT.

The CDR3 nucleotides are TGCGCCAGCAGCTCGACAGGGGGTCGGAACACTGAAGCTTTCTTT. Translated: CASSSTGGRNTEAFF. The chain joins TRBV5-1 to TRBJ1-1; the match to TRBD1 covers 9 bases. The CDR3 sequence is 15 residues long. CDR1 is SGHRS, CDR2 YFSETQ, per germline. The V and J ends lost 3 bases and 1 base, in that order; junction bases with no gene match: 4.

This clone was detected only a few times. This chain uses TRBV6-2 or TRBV6-3 with TRBJ2-7; D is ambiguous. Germline-derived CDR1 and CDR2 are MNHEY and SVGEGT. CDR3 size: 12 residues. V gave up 4 bases and J gave up 0 bases, with 4 bases separating them. CDR3 in DNA: TGTGCCAGCAGTTTCATCTCCTACGAGCAGTACTTC. Protein: CASSFISYEQYF.

Concerning this clone itself: Within the sample, other DNA sequences also encode this same CDR3. The CDR3 here is CASSLGQGSNQPQHF. The CDR3 DNA reads TGTGCCAGCAGCCTCGGACAGGGAAGCAATCAGCCCCAGCATTTT. The chain recombines TRBV27 with TRBJ1-5; 8 bases map to TRBD1. The trim removed 6 bases at V and 1 base at J, leaving 5 bases unmatched. This CDR3 spans 15 amino acids. The germline gives CDR1 MNHEY, CDR2 SMNVEV (reference sequence).

The chain links TRBV30 to TRBJ1-4; 12 bases align to TRBD1. The J segment lost 7 bases and the V segment lost 7 bases, leaving 16 bases of the junction unmatched. CDR3 size: 17 residues. The germline gives CDR1 GTSNPN, CDR2 SVGIG (reference sequence). The CDR3 loop reads CAFKTGQGALMGEKLFF. CDR3 sequence (DNA): TGTGCCTTTAAAACGGGACAGGGGGCGCTTATGGGTGAAAAACTGTTTTTT. Full variable domain (rest looked up from reference TRBV30 and TRBJ1-4): SQTIHQWPATLVQPVGSPLSLECTVEGTSNPNLYWYRQAAGRGLQLLFYSVGIGQISSEVPQNLSASRPQDRQFILSSKKLLLSDSGFYLCAFKTGQGALMGEKLFFGSGTQLSVL.

CDR3 bases: TGTGCCTGGAGTGTATGGTCGGGTAACTATGGCTACACCTTC. Amino acid sequence: CAWSVWSGNYGYTF. The genes are TRBV30 and TRBJ1-2; unclear D gene. The CDR3 runs 14 residues. The germline CDR1 and CDR2 sequences are GTSNPN and SVGIG (reference sequence). V was cut by 0 bases and J by 1 base, with 9 bases left in between.

The chain links TRBV11-3 to TRBJ2-3, with D perhaps matching TRBD2 (6 bases). Germline V lookup: CDR1 SGHNT, CDR2 YENEEA. CDR3 length equals 14 residues. The ends were cut back, 5 bases at V and 0 bases at J, with 9 bases in the middle. The CDR3, as DNA: TGTGCCAGCAGCCTAAGCGGGAGCACAGATACGCAGTATTTT. Amino acids: CASSLSGSTDTQYF. The whole variable domain, remainder taken from reference TRBV11-3 and TRBJ2-3, is EAGVVQSPRYKIIEKKQPVAFWCNPISGHNTLYWYLQNLGQGPELLIRYENEEAVDDSQLPKDRFSAERLKGVDSTLKIQPAELGDSAVYLCASSLSGSTDTQYFGPGTRLTVL.

J is TRBJ2-7 and V is TRBV7-6; D is possibly TRBD1 (6 bases). This CDR3 has 11 residues. The V end was cut by 5 bases, the J end by 7 bases, with 9 bases between. Germline V gene lookup returns CDR1 SGHVS and CDR2 FNYEAQ. The CDR3 bases are TGTGCCAGCAGCCTCCAGGGGGAGCAGTACTTC. This gives the protein CASSLQGEQYF.

This clone showed up just once. V gene TRBV7-3 combines with J gene TRBJ1-1, with a tentative D call TRBD1 (5 bases). The germline V and J ends were trimmed by 5 bases and 11 bases, with 21 bases remaining between them. Germline CDR1 and CDR2: SGHTA and FQGTGA. The CDR3 spans 14 residues. The CDR3 is CASSPGGEARGAFF. CDR3 DNA: TGTGCCAGCAGCCCCGGGGGGGAGGCCAGAGGGGCTTTCTTT.

The V gene is TRBV18, the J gene TRBJ2-2; D is unclear. The CDR3 is 13 amino acids. V shed 2 bases and J shed 6 bases, with 7 bases lying between them. Germline assignment: CDR1 KGHSH and CDR2 LQKENI. In DNA, the CDR3 is TGTGCCAGCTCACCAATCCAGGCCGGGGAGCTGTTTTTT. It yields the protein CASSPIQAGELFF.

The rearrangement joins TRBV9 to TRBJ2-7; D gene ambiguous. V lost 0 bases and J 3 bases, leaving 10 bases between the germline ends. Germline V gene sequence: CDR1 SGDLS, CDR2 YYNGEE. The CDR3 runs 14 residues. The CDR3 sequence: CASSVDSSYYEQYF. The CDR3 nucleotides read TGTGCCAGCAGCGTAGACAGTTCATACTACGAGCAGTACTTC.

Turning to this clone: The junction shows a germline mismatch at one end, possibly a read error. The chain couples TRBV5-4 to TRBJ1-1; weak D call: TRBD1 (6 bases). CDR3 length equals 15 residues. Germline CDR1 reads SGHNT; CDR2 reads YYREEE (reference sequence). CDR3: CASSYIFTGNAEAFF. The CDR3 nucleotides are TGTGCCAGCAGCTACATATTTACAGGGAACGCTGAAGCTTTCTTT.

This clone was detected a few times. The V gene is TRBV10-2, the J gene TRBJ1-2; 12 nucleotides line up with TRBD1. The J segment lost 6 bases and the V segment lost 4 bases, leaving 9 bases of the junction unmatched. Germline V gene data show CDR1 as WSHSY and CDR2 as SAAADI. The CDR3 spans 16 residues. The CDR3 DNA is TGCGCCAGCAGTGGCCGGGACAGGGGGCGCGCGGATGGCTACACCTTC. Translated, it gives CASSGRDRGRADGYTF.

The chain is built from TRBV4-2 and TRBJ1-1; TRBD1 aligns across 8 bases. After removal of 0 bases from V and 7 bases from J, the junction contained 4 bases not matched to a gene. CDR3 length equals 14 residues. The germline CDR1 and CDR2 sequences are LGHNA and YNFKEQ. The CDR3 nucleotides read TGTGCCAGCAGCCAAGAAAGGACAGGGAGTGAAGCTTTCTTT. This translates into CASSQERTGSEAFF.

This clone has a handful of counts. V and J are TRBV28 and TRBJ1-1; D is perhaps TRBD1 (5 bases). The CDR3 extends over 13 amino acids. Germline V lookup: CDR1 MDHEN, CDR2 SYDVKM. V lost 6 bases to trimming and J lost 0 bases, with 8 bases between them. CDR3 coding DNA: TGTGCCAGCAGAGGGGCCCTGAACACTGAAGCTTTCTTT. It is translated as CASRGALNTEAFF.

The gene calls are TRBV19 and TRBJ2-1; TRBD1 matches 9 bases. Germline values: CDR1 LNHDA, CDR2 SQIVND (reference sequence). J was trimmed by 1 base and V by 8 bases; bases with no gene match: 3. CDR3 size: 14 residues. The CDR3 reads CASGGQGSYNEQFF. The CDR3 nucleotides read TGTGCCAGTGGGGGACAGGGTTCCTACAATGAGCAGTTCTTC.

Of note for this clone: One end of the junction fails to match germline, which may point to a read error. The V and J genes are TRBV7-7 and TRBJ2-1; TRBD2 matches at 10 bases. The CDR3 contains 15 residues. Germline-derived CDR1 and CDR2 are SSHAT and FNYEAQ (reference sequence). The CDR3 DNA sequence: TGTGCTAGCAGCTTAACTAGCGGGGCGGCTAATGAGCAGTTCTTC. It encodes CASSLTSGAANEQFF.